This paragraph reports one T cell receptor beta chain. The data originate from a study of blood T cell repertoires in COVID-19. Study overall: The study drew acute and convalescent COVID-19 samples from the United States, Italy and Spain. PBMCs, B-cell-depleted T cells, or T cells provided the cDNA or gDNA that made up the material.

Germline lookup yields CDR1 MNHEY and CDR2 SMNVEV (reference sequence). V shed 4 bases and J 0 bases; nucleotides not matched to a gene: 12. The CDR3 totals 18 residues. Original data processing: Using reference gene primer amplification, nucleated cell counts were estimated. Measured with immunoSEQ multiplex PCR; TCRdb has only the in-frame clones, and not every one. V and J calls and clone size follow that table, whereas D and trimming were derived from the DNA. The sample yields some 160,000 clones, roughly 84% seen once. The V call is TRBV27, the J call TRBJ2-1, with 7 bases lining up with TRBD1. Material for sequencing was peripheral blood. This clonotype was obtained from a human donor in a cohort sampled during active COVID-19. The CDR3 protein is CASSSTTYRDSSYNEQFF. DNA for the CDR3: TGTGCCAGCAGTTCCACAACCTACAGGGACAGCTCCTACAATGAGCAGTTCTTC.